Below, 21 T cell receptor beta chains from the same sample are listed, as sequenced in a study of T cell responses to AZD1222 COVID-19 vaccine. TCRdb keeps only in-frame clones here, not all; method: immunoSEQ multiplex PCR. The sample includes around 110,000 clones, roughly nine tenths of them seen just once. This sample comprised peripheral blood, obtained on day 0 of AZD1222 vaccination. Receptor source: an adult in good health.

This chain joins TRBV9 and TRBJ1-2; 7 bases match TRBD1. After removal of 0 bases from V and 3 bases from J, the junction contained 5 bases not matched to a gene. This CDR3 has 15 amino acids. Germline CDR1 SGDLS, CDR2 YYNGEE. The CDR3 loop is CASSVEGGGDYGYTF. The CDR3 nucleotides are TGTGCCAGCAGCGTAGAGGGAGGGGGCGACTATGGCTACACCTTC.

The chain uses TRBV5-1 and TRBJ2-3, with 10 positions matching TRBD2. The CDR3 spans 16 residues. Trimming took 0 bases from V and 1 from J; bases not matched to a gene: 2. Looked up from germline, CDR1 is SGHRS and CDR2 is YFSETQ. The CDR3 sequence is CASSLALAGGTDTQYF. The CDR3 coding sequence is TGCGCCAGCAGCTTGGCTCTAGCGGGGGGCACAGATACGCAGTATTTT.

This chain links TRBV27 with TRBJ1-2; D gene ambiguous. V was trimmed by 6 bases and J by 8 bases, leaving 16 bases between them. The CDR3 has 13 amino acids. Germline V CDR1 and CDR2: MNHEY, SMNVEV (reference sequence). DNA of the CDR3: TGTGCCAGCAGACCCCTTTCGTCATCGGGCTACACCTTC. Protein: CASRPLSSSGYTF.

The chain links TRBV19 to TRBJ1-5, with D possibly matching TRBD1 (5 bases). This CDR3 has 15 residues. Looked up from germline, CDR1 is LNHDA and CDR2 is SQIVND (reference sequence). The V end lost 4 bases, the J end lost 2 bases, and 12 bases lay between the germline ends. The chain's CDR3 is CASSTGVLGNQPQHF. CDR3 sequence (DNA): TGTGCCAGTAGTACGGGGGTTTTAGGCAATCAGCCCCAGCATTTT.

The J gene is TRBJ1-6, the V gene TRBV5-6, with a possible D match to TRBD1 (5 bases). The CDR3 is 17 amino acids. Trimming removed 4 bases from V and 0 bases from J, with 14 bases in between. Germline CDR1 is SGHDT and CDR2 is YYEEEE. The CDR3 DNA reads TGTGCCAGCAGCCCTTGGGACCCGAGCTCCTATAATTCACCCCTCCACTTT. It is translated as CASSPWDPSSYNSPLHF. The full variable domain, completed using reference TRBV5-6 and TRBJ1-6, is DAGVTQSPTHLIKTRGQQVTLRCSPKSGHDTVSWYQQALGQGPQFIFQYYEEEERQRGNFPDRFSGHQFPNYSSELNVNALLLGDSALYLCASSPWDPSSYNSPLHFGNGTRLTVT.

This clone was seen only once. The rearrangement joins TRBV7-9 to TRBJ1-1; D unresolved. Trimming pared 3 bases from V and 6 bases from J, leaving 11 bases between. The CDR3 runs 13 residues. Germline V gene data show CDR1 as SEHNR and CDR2 as FQNEAQ (reference sequence). CDR3 in amino acids: CASSFSWVAEAFF. As DNA, the CDR3 is TGTGCCAGCAGCTTTAGCTGGGTGGCTGAAGCTTTCTTT.

This clone came up a few times. The gene calls are TRBV9 and TRBJ2-1; TRBD1 is a possible D gene (6 bases). Germline CDR1 and CDR2: SGDLS and YYNGEE. The CDR3 length is 15 residues. V was trimmed by 1 base and J by 5 bases, leaving 13 bases between them. The DNA of the CDR3 is TGTGCCAGCAGCGTAAACCGGTACAGGGACAATGAGCAGTTCTTC. Protein product: CASSVNRYRDNEQFF.

The chain is built from TRBV5-4 and TRBJ2-3, with D unclear. CDR3 length: 17 amino acids. Trimming removed 5 bases from V and 2 bases from J, with 21 bases in between. CDR1 is SGHNT and CDR2 is YYREEE in the germline V gene (reference sequence). The CDR3 reads CASRNADLHSLTDTQYF. DNA of the CDR3: TGTGCCAGCAGGAATGCCGACTTGCACTCCCTCACAGATACGCAGTATTTT.

This chain uses TRBV5-4 with TRBJ2-3; D might be TRBD2 (5 bases). Trimming took 2 bases from V and 2 from J, leaving 9 bases between them. CDR1 SGHNT and CDR2 YYREEE come from the germline V gene (reference sequence). CDR3 length: 14 amino acids. In nucleotides, the CDR3 is TGTGCCAGCAGCTTCACTAGAGTCACAGATACGCAGTATTTT. This sequence encodes CASSFTRVTDTQYF.

The chain has TRBV21-1 and TRBJ1-4; TRBD1 is the table's D call and was not checked against the DNA. TRBV21-1 is given as a pseudogene. The CDR3 is 13 amino acids. The CDR3 nucleotides read TGTGCCACCAGGGGGCGGCCTAATGAAAAACTGTTTTTT. This translates into CATRGRPNEKLFF.

The chain links TRBV5-4 to TRBJ2-3; D remains ambiguous. Germline V gene lookup returns CDR1 SGHNT and CDR2 YYREEE (reference sequence). The CDR3 is 15 amino acids. Between the trimmed V and J ends, which lost 5 bases and 4 bases, there was a span of 17 bases. Here the CDR3 DNA reads TGTGCCAGCAGTTTCGGCAAAACGGGCGCAGATACGCAGTATTTT. Protein product: CASSFGKTGADTQYF.

The V and J genes are TRBV2 and TRBJ2-5; 7 bases are a match to TRBD2. CDR3 size: 15 residues. The germline CDR1 and CDR2 sequences are SNHLY and FYNNEI. V shed 6 bases and J 2 bases; nucleotides not matched to a gene: 9. CDR3 coding DNA: TGTGCCAGCAGGCAGTCGGCTAGCGGACAAGAGACCCAGTACTTC. Its translation: CASRQSASGQETQYF.

The chain carries TRBV27 and TRBJ1-2; TRBD1 is a possible D gene (6 bases). Trimming took off 5 bases at V and 4 bases at J, with 17 bases between the two ends. This CDR3 is built from 15 residues. CDR1 is MNHEY and CDR2 is SMNVEV in the germline V gene (reference sequence). CDR3 nucleotide sequence: TGTGCCAGCAGTCCTAAACCGGACAGATCCTATGGCTACACCTTC. This sequence encodes CASSPKPDRSYGYTF.

The gene calls are TRBV9 and TRBJ1-2; D gene unclear. The CDR3 totals 14 residues. Looked up from germline, CDR1 is SGDLS and CDR2 is YYNGEE. Trimming took 7 bases from V and 2 from J, leaving 15 bases between them. CDR3 nucleotides: TGTGCCAGCGGACGGGGTGACCTAAACTATGGCTACACCTTC. As protein: CASGRGDLNYGYTF.

V gene TRBV7-3 combines with J gene TRBJ1-2; D is possibly TRBD1 (5 bases). V lost 5 bases, J lost 3 bases, and 16 bases lay in between. Germline CDR1 SGHTA, CDR2 FQGTGA. This CDR3 is built from 15 residues. The CDR3, as DNA: TGTGCCAGCAGCCCCCGTCCTGGGACCTACTATGGCTACACCTTC. Encoded protein: CASSPRPGTYYGYTF.

J is TRBJ1-2 and V is TRBV10-3, with 12 bases identical to TRBD1. The germline V gene encodes CDR1 ENHRY and CDR2 SYGVKD. The length of the CDR3 is 13 residues. The ends lost 8 bases at V and 6 bases at J; junction bases unmatched: 4. CDR3 amino acids: CAIGTGGVDGYTF. The CDR3 DNA reads as TGTGCCATCGGGACAGGGGGCGTTGATGGCTACACCTTC.

The chain recombines TRBV25-1 with TRBJ2-7; tentatively, D is TRBD1 (5 bases). The CDR3 spans 13 residues. The ends were cut back, 6 bases at V and 1 base at J, with 10 bases in the middle. Germline V gene data show CDR1 as MGHDK and CDR2 as SYGVNS. CDR3 protein: CASSLAGSYEQYF. In DNA form, the CDR3 reads TGTGCCAGCAGCCTCGCAGGGTCCTACGAGCAGTACTTC.

This sequence joins TRBV15 and TRBJ2-2; possibly TRBD2 for D (6 bases). Germline values: CDR1 LNHNV, CDR2 YYDKDF (reference sequence). This CDR3 is 13 amino acids long. The V gene lost 3 bases and the J gene lost 7 bases, with 9 bases spanning the gap. The CDR3 sequence: CATSREGRGELFF. CDR3 DNA sequence: TGTGCCACCAGCAGGGAGGGGCGCGGGGAGCTGTTTTTT.

V gene TRBV6-2 or TRBV6-3 combines with J gene TRBJ1-1; D remains unclear. The V gene lost 3 bases and the J gene lost 0 bases, with 11 bases spanning the gap. This CDR3 contains 15 residues. The germline V gene has CDR1 MNHEY and CDR2 SVGEGT. CDR3 protein: CASSYGRALNTEAFF. CDR3 DNA sequence: TGTGCCAGCAGTTATGGTAGGGCTTTGAACACTGAAGCTTTCTTT.

The V gene is TRBV6-5, the J gene TRBJ1-2; 9 bases line up with TRBD1. Germline V gene lookup returns CDR1 MNHEY and CDR2 SVGAGI. V shed 7 bases, J shed 13 bases, and the junction held 10 bases outside the gene matches. The CDR3 runs 12 residues. CDR3 residues: CASKTGQGSLTF. Here the CDR3 DNA reads TGTGCCAGCAAAACGGGACAGGGTTCTCTCACCTTC.

This rearrangement joins TRBV19 to TRBJ1-5; D call uncertain. Deletions cut 0 bases from V and 5 bases from J, with 5 bases between. The CDR3 has 13 residues. Per germline, CDR1 LNHDA and CDR2 SQIVND (reference sequence). The CDR3 loop reads CASSIEADQPQHF. CDR3 coding DNA: TGTGCCAGTAGTATAGAGGCGGATCAGCCCCAGCATTTT.